These 27 T cell receptor beta chains share one sample of origin, sequenced in a study of shared clonotypes between healthy human individuals. CD45RO-negative, CCR7-selected cells formed the naive CD8 fraction, which excluded terminally differentiated effector memory CD45RA+ cells. The assay was immunoSEQ multiplex PCR, and TCRdb's table has in-frame clones only and misses some. The sample includes approximately 600,000 clones, roughly 95% of them seen just once. Sequenced input: naive CD8+ T cells sorted from blood. The receptors were sampled from a woman aged 25 to 39 in good health.

A word on this clone: The same CDR3 can be traced to other DNA sequences in this sample. The rearrangement links TRBV5-1 to TRBJ2-2; 7 bases line up with TRBD2. CDR1 and CDR2 (germline): SGHRS, YFSETQ. V was clipped by 2 bases and J by 3 bases; unmatched bases: 4. The CDR3 consists of 15 residues. CDR3 in amino acids: CASSFSGRDTGELFF. CDR3 sequence (DNA): TGCGCCAGCAGCTTTAGCGGGCGGGACACCGGGGAGCTGTTTTTT.

The chain carries TRBV19 and TRBJ2-5; TRBD2 matches 9 bases. The germline CDR1 and CDR2 sequences are LNHDA and SQIVND (reference sequence). The CDR3 totals 14 residues. J was trimmed by 5 bases and V by 2 bases; bases with no gene match: 3. The CDR3 nucleotides read TGTGCCAGTAGTATACTAGCGGGATATGAGACCCAGTACTTC. As protein: CASSILAGYETQYF.

This chain links TRBV5-1 with TRBJ2-1; 8 nucleotides agree with TRBD2. The CDR3 totals 16 residues. The germline CDR1 and CDR2 sequences are SGHRS and YFSETQ. The V and J ends lost 0 bases and 5 bases, in that order; junction bases with no gene match: 7. The CDR3 coding sequence is TGCGCCAGCAGCTTGGCCTTAGCGGGATGGGACAATGAGCAGTTCTTC. The encoded protein is CASSLALAGWDNEQFF.

The V and J genes are TRBV28 and TRBJ1-1; maybe TRBD1 (5 bases). Germline V gives CDR1 MDHEN, CDR2 SYDVKM. Trimming took 8 bases from V and 10 from J, leaving 23 bases between them. This CDR3 is 14 amino acids long. The CDR3 DNA sequence: TGTGCCAGCCTAGGGGCAGGGAAGTTGGGGAGAGCTTTCTTT. Translated: CASLGAGKLGRAFF.

This clone was counted between two and nine times. The chain combines TRBV12-2 with TRBJ1-5; TRBD1 is taken as the D call from the table, unchecked against the DNA. TRBV12-2 is tagged as a pseudogene. This CDR3 contains 15 residues. The CDR3, as DNA: TGTGCAAGTCGCTTTCGTGGGACAGGAAATCAGCCCCAGCATTTT. This translates into CASRFRGTGNQPQHF.

The J gene is TRBJ1-3, the V gene TRBV9; D is possibly TRBD1 (6 bases). V lost 0 bases and J 3 bases, leaving 13 bases between the germline ends. This CDR3 region has 16 residues. The germline V gene has CDR1 SGDLS and CDR2 YYNGEE. The CDR3 sequence is CASSVGRGASGNTIYF. The DNA for the CDR3 is TGTGCCAGCAGCGTAGGTCGGGGGGCTAGTGGAAACACCATATATTTT.

The chain recombines TRBV6-6 with TRBJ2-2; TRBD2 is a possible D gene (6 bases). The CDR3 spans 14 residues. CDR1 and CDR2 from the germline V gene are MNHNY and SVGAGI (reference sequence). V lost 0 bases, J lost 6 bases, and 8 bases lay in between. The CDR3 region is CASSYSPGAGELFF. The DNA for the CDR3 is TGTGCCAGCAGTTACTCACCGGGGGCCGGGGAGCTGTTTTTT.

The chain has TRBV27 and TRBJ2-7, with D uncertain. Germline V gene data show CDR1 as MNHEY and CDR2 as SMNVEV (reference sequence). The V end lost 5 bases, the J end lost 12 bases, and 23 bases lay between the germline ends. CDR3 length: 14 residues. CDR3 protein: CASSPLPTAPRAYF. CDR3 sequence (DNA): TGTGCCAGCAGTCCACTACCTACAGCCCCTAGGGCGTACTTC.

The chain joins TRBV19 to TRBJ1-4; D might be TRBD1 (6 bases). The CDR3 spans 14 residues. V was pared by 5 bases and J by 13 bases, with 20 bases between. CDR1 is LNHDA and CDR2 is SQIVND in the germline V gene (reference sequence). The CDR3 loop is CASSPTGSLSGLFF. The CDR3 coding sequence is TGTGCCAGTAGTCCAACAGGGAGTTTAAGTGGACTGTTTTTT.

This clone appeared once. The chain joins TRBV5-6 to TRBJ2-7, with D perhaps TRBD2 (6 bases). The CDR3 runs to 14 residues. The V end was cut by 2 bases, the J end by 5 bases, with 14 bases between. The germline V gene encodes CDR1 SGHDT and CDR2 YYEEEE. Written as DNA, the CDR3 is TGTGCCAGCAGCTTCTGGGGGAGGTCTCACGAGCAGTACTTC. It encodes CASSFWGRSHEQYF. Full variable domain (remainder filled in from reference TRBV5-6 and TRBJ2-7): DAGVTQSPTHLIKTRGQQVTLRCSPKSGHDTVSWYQQALGQGPQFIFQYYEEEERQRGNFPDRFSGHQFPNYSSELNVNALLLGDSALYLCASSFWGRSHEQYFGPGTRLTVT.

The chain combines TRBV27 with TRBJ2-3; TRBD2 agrees at 12 bases. With V trimmed by 3 bases and J by 4 bases, 2 bases remained unmatched. Germline CDR1 MNHEY, CDR2 SMNVEV (reference sequence). The CDR3 covers 15 residues. The CDR3 DNA sequence: TGTGCCAGCAGTTTCTCTAGCGGGAGGGCAGATACGCAGTATTTT. Its translation is CASSFSSGRADTQYF.

The genes are TRBV27 and TRBJ1-1; no clear D. The length of the CDR3 is 13 residues. Trimming left V 3 bases short and J 4 bases short, with 9 bases between. Germline values: CDR1 MNHEY, CDR2 SMNVEV (reference sequence). Here the CDR3 reads CASSFGGSTEAFF. CDR3 sequence (DNA): TGTGCCAGCAGTTTCGGAGGTTCCACTGAAGCTTTCTTT.

This chain uses TRBV27 with TRBJ2-5; 14 nucleotides align to TRBD2. V trimming: 6 bases; J trimming: 9 bases; junction bases outside the gene matches: 9. The length of the CDR3 is 15 residues. Germline CDR1 reads MNHEY; CDR2 reads SMNVEV (reference sequence). The CDR3 sequence: CASSQGTSGSGPQYF. The CDR3 DNA reads as TGTGCCAGCAGCCAGGGGACTAGCGGGAGTGGGCCCCAGTACTTC.

V is TRBV7-2 and J is TRBJ1-1; possible D gene TRBD1, 6 bases. The CDR3 contains 13 residues. With 1 base removed from V and 6 bases from J, the gap between germline ends came to 9 bases. Germline lookup yields CDR1 SGHTA and CDR2 FQGNSA. CDR3 bases: TGTGCCAGCAGCTTAGTCTCAGGGGCTGAAGCTTTCTTT. It yields the protein CASSLVSGAEAFF.

CDR3 DNA sequence: TGCAGCGTGATGGCCCCGGAGGACACTGAAGCTTTCTTT. Translated: CSVMAPEDTEAFF. V gene TRBV29-1 combines with J gene TRBJ1-1; D is undetermined. The CDR3 is 13 residues long. V was cut by 6 bases and J by 3 bases, with 14 bases left in between. Germline V gives CDR1 SQVTM, CDR2 ANQGSEA.

The chain links TRBV27 to TRBJ2-7; 7 positions match TRBD1. V lost 5 bases to trimming and J lost 3 bases; unmatched junction nucleotides: 10. The V gene's germline CDR1 is MNHEY and CDR2 SMNVEV (reference sequence). CDR3 length: 15 amino acids. The DNA of the CDR3 is TGTGCCAGCAGTCTAGAACAGGGGATCGTCTACGAGCAGTACTTC. Protein sequence: CASSLEQGIVYEQYF.

The chain uses TRBV2 and TRBJ1-5; D may be TRBD1 (5 bases). There are 16 residues in the CDR3. The ends were cut back, 3 bases at V and 0 bases at J, with 12 bases in the middle. CDR1 and CDR2 (germline): SNHLY, FYNNEI. CDR3 DNA: TGTGCCAGCAGTGATCAGGGTCCCGATAGCAATCAGCCCCAGCATTTT. Its translation: CASSDQGPDSNQPQHF.

The J gene is TRBJ1-5, the V gene TRBV28; no clear D gene. The CDR3 is made up of 14 amino acids. V lost 3 bases, J lost 1 base, and 7 bases lay in between. Germline CDR1 and CDR2: MDHEN and SYDVKM. The CDR3 DNA sequence: TGTGCCAGCAGTTTTATCATGAGCAATCAGCCCCAGCATTTT. Protein: CASSFIMSNQPQHF.

The chain carries TRBV27 and TRBJ2-1, with D uncertain. V was pared by 4 bases and J by 5 bases, with 12 bases between. Germline-derived CDR1 and CDR2 are MNHEY and SMNVEV (reference sequence). The CDR3 has 14 residues. The CDR3 loop reads CASSSEEDDNEQFF. The CDR3 region has the DNA TGTGCCAGCAGTTCCGAAGAGGATGACAATGAGCAGTTCTTC.

This clone showed up just once. The chain is built from TRBV27 and TRBJ1-6; D might be TRBD1 (5 bases). V gave up 3 bases and J gave up 6 bases, with 9 bases separating them. Germline loops: CDR1 MNHEY, CDR2 SMNVEV (reference sequence). This CDR3 comprises 14 residues. In nucleotides, the CDR3 is TGTGCCAGCAGTTTGGGGGGTTCTAATTCACCCCTCCACTTT. Translating it yields CASSLGGSNSPLHF.

The V and J genes are TRBV7-8 and TRBJ2-5, with a possible D match to TRBD1 (5 bases). Gene TRBJ2-7 matches the end of the DNA better, so the J call may be wrong. Germline V gene sequence: CDR1 SGHVS, CDR2 FQNEAQ. This CDR3 spans 13 amino acids. CDR3: CASLGQGAYEQYF. CDR3 bases: TGTGCCAGCCTGGGCCAGGGCGCCTACGAGCAGTACTTC.

The chain recombines TRBV18 with TRBJ1-2; D ambiguous. Germline V gene lookup returns CDR1 KGHSH and CDR2 LQKENI. The germline V and J ends were trimmed by 3 bases and 8 bases, with 10 bases remaining between them. The CDR3 length is 12 residues. The CDR3 sequence is CASSPESVGYTF. For the CDR3, the DNA is TGTGCCAGCTCACCCGAGTCTGTGGGCTACACCTTC.

The rearrangement joins TRBV7-8 to TRBJ2-7; the match to TRBD1 covers 7 bases. This CDR3 is 13 amino acids long. Germline values: CDR1 SGHVS, CDR2 FQNEAQ. V was pared by 1 base and J by 4 bases, with 1 base of the junction left unmatched. CDR3 in amino acids: CASSLEDRYEQYF. The CDR3, as DNA: TGTGCCAGCAGCTTAGAGGACAGGTACGAGCAGTACTTC.

This sequence joins TRBV29-1 and TRBJ2-1, with D perhaps matching TRBD2 (6 bases). V shed 2 bases and J shed 7 bases, with 9 bases lying between them. The CDR3 has 12 residues. Looked up from germline, CDR1 is SQVTM and CDR2 is ANQGSEA. CDR3 sequence (DNA): TGCAGCGTTGAATATGGAGGGAATGAGCAGTTCTTC. This gives the protein CSVEYGGNEQFF.

The chain is built from TRBV27 and TRBJ2-7; 12 bases map to TRBD1. V shed 5 bases, J shed 4 bases, and the junction held 12 bases outside the gene matches. This CDR3 has 17 amino acids. The V gene's germline CDR1 is MNHEY and CDR2 SMNVEV (reference sequence). For the CDR3, the DNA is TGTGCCAGCAGTCCGAGGGGGACAGGGGGCGGACTGTACGAGCAGTACTTC. Amino acid sequence: CASSPRGTGGGLYEQYF.

The V gene is TRBV27, the J gene TRBJ2-7; 7 nucleotides agree with TRBD2. V gave up 6 bases and J gave up 5 bases; unmatched junction bases: 16. The CDR3 runs to 16 residues. Germline CDR1 and CDR2: MNHEY and SMNVEV (reference sequence). The CDR3 DNA reads as TGTGCCAGCAGCTCGTCCGGATGGCGGGAGTACCACGAGCAGTACTTC. It encodes CASSSSGWREYHEQYF.

J is TRBJ1-5 and V is TRBV5-6; 10 bases line up with TRBD1. Trimming cost V 3 bases and J 7 bases; bases outside gene matches: 7. This CDR3 comprises 15 residues. CDR1 and CDR2 (germline): SGHDT, YYEEEE. As DNA, the CDR3 is TGTGCCAGCAGCTCAGGGACAGGGGTTTCCCAGCCCCAGCATTTT. This encodes CASSSGTGVSQPQHF.